These T cell receptor beta chains were read from a single sample in a study of cytomegalovirus exposure and HLA in healthy donors. Measured with immunoSEQ multiplex PCR; TCRdb has only the in-frame clones, and not every one. The data show some 75,000 clones, 95% to 96% seen once. Sequenced input: PBMCs. The receptor set was obtained from a woman between 18 and 30 years old in good health and CMV-seronegative. The CDR3 runs from the conserved cysteine through the conserved F or W. The order of the fields is J gene, clone size, D gene, V gene, CDR3 protein, CDR3 DNA. D genes are given only for firm matches. Clone size, where shown, is once, few, many, or a class for clones that have expanded.

TRBJ1-1 NA NA TRBV7-9 CASSLAVGLSNTEAFF TGTGCCAGCAGCTTAGCTGTGGGACTCTCGAACACTGAAGCTTTCTTT
TRBJ1-4 NA NA TRBV11-2 CASSRRNGEKLFF TGTGCCAGCAGCCGTCGTAACGGGGAAAAACTGTTTTTT
TRBJ1-4 NA NA TRBV5-6 CASSLAPGPWGTNEKLFF TGTGCCAGCAGCTTGGCCCCCGGGCCCTGGGGCACTAATGAAAAACTGTTTTTT
TRBJ1-1 NA NA TRBV18 CASSPGQFYNTEAFF TGTGCCAGCTCACCCGGACAGTTTTATAACACTGAAGCTTTCTTT
TRBJ1-1 NA NA TRBV9 CASSPQERQPGTEAFF TGTGCCAGCAGCCCCCAAGAGCGCCAGCCCGGCACTGAAGCTTTCTTT
TRBJ2-2 NA TRBD1 TRBV11-3 CASSGTANTGELFF TGTGCCAGCAGTGGGACAGCCAACACCGGGGAGCTGTTTTTT
TRBJ2-1 NA TRBD2 TRBV19 CASSIGERGNEFF TGTGCCAGTAGTATAGGGGAGCGGGGCAACGAGTTCTTC
TRBJ1-5 once NA TRBV27 CASSLGGAGNQPQHF TGTGCCAGCAGTTTAGGAGGGGCTGGCAATCAGCCCCAGCATTTT
TRBJ1-2 NA TRBD1 TRBV6-1 CASRDRGQIYGYTF TGTGCCAGCAGAGACAGGGGGCAAATATATGGCTACACCTTC
TRBJ2-5 NA TRBD2 TRBV5-4 CASSLLAGEETQYF TGTGCCAGCAGCTTGTTAGCGGGGGAAGAGACCCAGTACTTC
TRBJ2-7 NA NA TRBV5-1 CASSLVSSYEQYF TGCGCCAGCAGCTTGGTATCCTCCTACGAGCAGTACTTC
TRBJ2-5 once NA TRBV10-3 CAIENPGQETQYF TGTGCCATCGAAAATCCGGGGCAAGAGACCCAGTACTTC
TRBJ1-1 NA TRBD1 TRBV2 CASSETRQGARGTEAFF TGTGCCAGCAGTGAAACTCGACAGGGGGCGCGGGGGACTGAAGCTTTCTTT
TRBJ2-7 NA TRBD1 TRBV28 CASRRQGGYEQYF TGTGCCAGCAGAAGACAGGGCGGATACGAGCAGTACTTC
TRBJ1-1 NA NA TRBV5-1 CASSLDRDSALMNTEAFF TGCGCCAGCAGCTTGGATCGGGATAGTGCCCTTATGAACACTGAAGCTTTCTTT
TRBJ1-4 NA NA TRBV28 CASSQANEKLFF TGTGCCAGCAGTCAGGCAAACGAAAAACTGTTTTTT
TRBJ1-4 NA TRBD1 TRBV15 CATSRDLRGPFNEKLFF TGTGCCACCAGCAGAGATCTCAGGGGGCCCTTTAATGAAAAACTGTTTTTT
TRBJ1-2 NA TRBD1 TRBV4-1 CASGYIQGPTTFYGYTF TGCGCCAGCGGGTATATACAGGGGCCTACTACGTTCTATGGCTACACCTTC
TRBJ1-1 once TRBD1 TRBV7-8 CASSRQGMVLTEAFF TGTGCCAGCAGTCGACAGGGTATGGTACTCACTGAAGCTTTCTTT
TRBJ2-3 NA NA TRBV11-2 CASSLRDTRTDTQYF TGTGCCAGCAGCCTAAGGGACACCCGCACAGATACGCAGTATTTT
TRBJ2-1 NA NA TRBV25-1 CASSDYVTNYNEQFF TGTGCCAGCAGTGACTACGTCACGAATTACAATGAGCAGTTCTTC